The 30 T cell receptor beta chains in this list originate from one sample, sequenced in a study of CDR3 diversity in severe acne (dated by TCRdb to the late 2010s). The library came from PCR. TCRdb records Illumina HiSeq 2000 as the sequencer. The public reads were reanalyzed by TCRdb: fastp trimming at Q25, MiXCR alignment, in-frame beta chains only. Entries that share a CDR3 protein sequence are merged under the most common genes and DNA. This sample lists fewer than 90,000 distinct CDR3 sequences; over 40% were detected once. Of the sample, roughly an eighth falls within the top ten clones. The specimen sequenced was blood. These receptors were collected from a male donor in good health, without acne.

The chain is built from TRBV20-1 and TRBJ2-5, with D possibly TRBD2 on 7 matching bases. This CDR3 is built from 14 residues. Per the germline V gene, CDR1 is DFQATT and CDR2 is SNEGSKA (reference sequence). Trimming left V 5 bases short and J 4 bases short, with 17 bases between. Written as DNA, the CDR3 is TGCAGTGCTCTCGACTCAGGGGAGGGAGAGACCCAGTACTTC. Protein product: CSALDSGEGETQYF.

The chain recombines TRBV6-4 with TRBJ1-2, with a weak D call TRBD1 (6 bases). The CDR3 consists of 14 residues. Germline CDR1 MRHNA, CDR2 SNTAGT. V was clipped by 0 bases and J by 3 bases, with 8 bases between them. The CDR3 loop is CASSDSGADYGYTF. CDR3 nucleotide sequence: TGTGCCAGCAGTGACTCGGGGGCCGACTATGGCTACACCTTC.

As regards this clonotype: It is likely a read error, because the conserved phenylalanine at the end of the CDR3 is missing. This chain links TRBV20-1 with TRBJ1-2, with a weak D call TRBD1 (5 bases). V gave up 6 bases and J gave up 4 bases, with 15 bases separating them. The CDR3 runs 13 residues. CDR1 is DFQATT, CDR2 SNEGSKA, per germline (reference sequence). CDR3 coding DNA: TGCAGTGCACGGGACCCCGGGAGCTATGGCTACACCCTC. This gives the protein CSARDPGSYGYTL.

The J gene is TRBJ2-2, the V gene TRBV5-1; D not resolved. CDR3 length equals 16 residues. Germline V gene data show CDR1 as SGHRS and CDR2 as YFSETQ. V was clipped by 4 bases and J by 0 bases, with 13 bases between them. The CDR3 DNA follows: TGCGCCAGCAGCGAACCGGCAGGAACGAACACCGGGGAGCTGTTTTTT. Its translation is CASSEPAGTNTGELFF.

This clonotype was observed at least ten times. The genes are TRBV5-8 and TRBJ2-1, with 8 bases fitting TRBD2. Germline assignment: CDR1 SGHTS and CDR2 YDEGEE. This CDR3 contains 16 residues. Trimming took 0 bases from V and 6 from J; bases not matched to a gene: 8. The CDR3 nucleotides are TGTGCCAGCAGCTTGGCCCTCGGGACTAGTCCCAATGAGCAGTTCTTC. Residues: CASSLALGTSPNEQFF.

This clonotype was found once. Lacking the conserved final phenylalanine or tryptophan, this CDR3 likely reflects a read error. The limits of the CDR3 on the DNA are not certain, so only TCRdb's listed CDR3 is given. The V call is TRBV20-1, the J call TRBJ1-4. CDR1 is DFQATT, CDR2 SNEGSKA, per germline (reference sequence). With termini counted, the CDR3 has 14 amino acids. The CDR3 protein is CSASSGQETQYFGP.

This clonotype is a singleton in its sample. The DNA for the CDR3 is TGCGCCAGCAGCTTGGGTCGAAGCCAAGAGACCCAGTACTTC. Residues: CASSLGRSQETQYF. This chain joins TRBV5-1 and TRBJ2-5; no reliable D call. The V gene lost 0 bases and the J gene lost 1 base, with 7 bases spanning the gap. CDR3 length: 14 residues. Germline CDR1 is SGHRS and CDR2 is YFSETQ.

The chain joins TRBV24-1 to TRBJ1-1; D call uncertain. Trimming left V 6 bases short and J 2 bases short, with 9 bases between. Per the germline V gene, CDR1 is KGHDR and CDR2 is SFDVKD. CDR3 length: 13 amino acids. The CDR3 DNA reads TGTGCCACCAGTAGTACGGGTAACACTGAAGCTTTCTTT. This sequence encodes CATSSTGNTEAFF.

The V call is TRBV11-2, the J call TRBJ2-5; 13 nucleotides line up with TRBD2. Germline CDR1 reads SGHAT; CDR2 reads FQNNGV. The trim removed 6 bases at V and 5 bases at J, leaving 12 bases unmatched. The CDR3 spans 17 residues. In DNA form, the CDR3 reads TGTGCCAGCAGTTTCCGGACTAGCGGGGGTGCGCGGGAGACCCAGTACTTC. Its protein product is CASSFRTSGGARETQYF.

The chain joins TRBV20-1 to TRBJ1-4, with TRBD1 matching over 7 bases. Germline-derived CDR1 and CDR2 are DFQATT and SNEGSKA (reference sequence). This CDR3 comprises 14 residues. J lost 10 bases, V lost 4 bases, and 12 bases had no gene match. The CDR3 region is CSATPSTGIGKLFF. CDR3 DNA sequence: TGCAGTGCTACCCCCTCGACAGGGATTGGAAAACTGTTTTTT.

This chain uses TRBV7-3 with TRBJ2-7, with 10 bases fitting TRBD1. The germline gives CDR1 SGHTA, CDR2 FQGTGA. The CDR3 runs to 14 residues. Trimming took 5 bases from V and 2 from J; bases not matched to a gene: 3. CDR3 in DNA: TGTGCCAGCAGCGCCGGGACAGGGGCCTACGAGCAGTACTTC. Protein: CASSAGTGAYEQYF.

The gene calls are TRBV7-3 and TRBJ1-2; possible D gene TRBD1, 6 bases. The CDR3 length is 13 residues. Per the germline V gene, CDR1 is SGHTA and CDR2 is FQGTGA. Trimming stripped 4 bases from V and 8 bases from J, with 14 bases between. CDR3 nucleotides: TGTGCCAGCAGCTCCGACAGGCGGGGAGGCTACACCTTC. It codes for CASSSDRRGGYTF.

Here the CDR3 DNA reads TGTGCCAGCAGTGAGGAAGGTTTTGAAGCTTTCTTT. Amino acid sequence: CASSEEGFEAFF. This chain uses TRBV2 with TRBJ1-1; D remains unclear. Looked up from germline, CDR1 is SNHLY and CDR2 is FYNNEI. The CDR3 covers 12 residues. Trimming removed 3 bases from V and 7 bases from J, with 9 bases in between.

This chain links TRBV5-5 with TRBJ1-6; 9 nucleotides match TRBD1. CDR1 and CDR2 (germline): SGHKS, YYEKEE (reference sequence). The V and J ends lost 4 bases and 0 bases, in that order; junction bases with no gene match: 11. This CDR3 is 19 amino acids long. CDR3 DNA sequence: TGTGCCAGCAGCGGCGGGACAGGGATGGGTAGCTCCTATAATTCACCCCTCCACTTT. Translation: CASSGGTGMGSSYNSPLHF.

The chain carries TRBV6-5 and TRBJ2-3, with a weak D call TRBD2 (5 bases). The germline gives CDR1 MNHEY, CDR2 SVGAGI. This CDR3 has 16 residues. V was shortened by 3 bases and J by 0 bases, with 13 bases between the two germline ends. CDR3: CASSYYGIGSTDTQYF. CDR3 in DNA: TGTGCCAGCAGTTATTACGGGATAGGGAGCACAGATACGCAGTATTTT.

This sequence joins TRBV10-3 and TRBJ2-3; the D is unclear. Germline CDR1 ENHRY, CDR2 SYGVKD. The CDR3 has 13 residues. Trimming pared 8 bases from V and 4 bases from J, leaving 13 bases between. CDR3 DNA: TGTGCCATCCTCCCTTCCCGCTCAGATACGCAGTATTTT. It translates to CAILPSRSDTQYF.

The rearrangement joins TRBV6-5 to TRBJ1-1; D unresolved. CDR1 is MNHEY, CDR2 SVGAGI, per germline. The ends were cut back, 6 bases at V and 5 bases at J, with 22 bases in the middle. This CDR3 is built from 16 residues. The CDR3 DNA is TGTGCCAGCAGAAAATCCGAGAAAAGGTTTGGGACTGAAGCTTTCTTT. This gives the protein CASRKSEKRFGTEAFF.

Only a few counts were recorded for this clonotype. V and J are TRBV4-1 and TRBJ2-7, with D perhaps TRBD2 (7 bases). Germline loops: CDR1 MGHRA, CDR2 YSYEKL. The CDR3 consists of 16 residues. Trimming shortened V by 7 bases and J by 4 bases, and 23 bases separated the two germline ends. CDR3 sequence (DNA): TGCGCCAGCACGCCTCAAGCGGCGGGGGCGCAGTACGAGCAGTACTTC. As protein: CASTPQAAGAQYEQYF.

This clonotype was observed at least ten times. The rearrangement joins TRBV29-1 to TRBJ1-2; D gene ambiguous. There are 12 residues in the CDR3. The germline V and J ends were trimmed by 3 bases and 11 bases, with 16 bases remaining between them. Germline V gene sequence: CDR1 SQVTM, CDR2 ANQGSEA. In DNA form, the CDR3 reads TGCAGCGTTGATACCAGGAGGGTAGGGTACACCTTC. Translation: CSVDTRRVGYTF.

The V call is TRBV20-1, the J call TRBJ2-7; 7 bases align to TRBD2. The CDR3 extends over 16 amino acids. With 3 bases clipped from V and 0 bases from J, the junction kept 11 bases outside the gene matches. Germline V gene sequence: CDR1 DFQATT, CDR2 SNEGSKA (reference sequence). The CDR3 DNA is TGCAGTGCTAGTGGCTCGCGCGGGAGCCACTCCTACGAGCAGTACTTC. Translation: CSASGSRGSHSYEQYF.

The gene calls are TRBV10-3 and TRBJ2-3; 8 bases are a match to TRBD2. This CDR3 is 14 amino acids long. V gave up 9 bases and J gave up 0 bases; unmatched junction bases: 5. Germline lookup yields CDR1 ENHRY and CDR2 SYGVKD. DNA for the CDR3: TGTGCCATTCGTCCTAGCGGGAGCACAGATACGCAGTATTTT. It specifies CAIRPSGSTDTQYF.

The chain links TRBV20-1 to TRBJ2-1, with 13 positions matching TRBD2. The end of the DNA fits TRBJ2-5 better, so the J call may be wrong. The CDR3 has 16 amino acids. Germline assignment: CDR1 DFQATT and CDR2 SNEGSKA (reference sequence). The CDR3 sequence is CSARGTLAGGQETQYF. The CDR3 DNA sequence: TGCAGTGCTAGGGGAACACTAGCGGGGGGGCAAGAGACCCAGTACTTC.

This clonotype was seen a few times. The J gene is TRBJ1-2, the V gene TRBV24-1, with D possibly TRBD1 on 5 matching bases. CDR1 is KGHDR and CDR2 is SFDVKD in the germline V gene. Trimming took off 5 bases at V and 2 bases at J, with 20 bases between the two ends. This CDR3 comprises 17 residues. The CDR3 DNA follows: TGTGCCACCAGTGCCAACTTGGTGAACAGGCTGAACTATGGCTACACCTTC. The encoded protein is CATSANLVNRLNYGYTF.

This clonotype has ten or more counts. This chain uses TRBV6-6 with TRBJ2-2; 8 nucleotides align to TRBD2. Germline values: CDR1 MNHNY, CDR2 SVGAGI (reference sequence). This CDR3 is built from 17 residues. J was trimmed by 5 bases and V by 7 bases; bases with no gene match: 15. The CDR3, as DNA: TGTGCCAGCACCCAGCCGGGCGGACGCGGGGGGACCGGGGAGCTGTTTTTT. It specifies CASTQPGGRGGTGELFF.

The chain recombines TRBV7-2 with TRBJ1-4; TRBD1 is a possible D gene (5 bases). The germline V gene has CDR1 SGHTA and CDR2 FQGNSA. V gave up 5 bases and J gave up 8 bases, with 18 bases separating them. This CDR3 has 15 residues. Here the CDR3 reads CASSGTSTLAEKLFF. CDR3 DNA sequence: TGTGCCAGCAGCGGGACTTCAACCTTGGCCGAAAAACTGTTTTTT.

This clonotype was seen at least ten times. The chain couples TRBV4-1 to TRBJ2-7; possibly TRBD1 for D (6 bases). Germline V CDR1 and CDR2: MGHRA, YSYEKL. There are 14 residues in the CDR3. V gave up 4 bases and J gave up 2 bases, with 12 bases separating them. CDR3 coding DNA: TGCGCCAGCAGCCCGGTTGAGGGGGCCTACGAGCAGTACTTC. It is translated as CASSPVEGAYEQYF.

The V gene is TRBV24-1, the J gene TRBJ2-3; D is uncertain. V was trimmed by 6 bases and J by 5 bases, leaving 23 bases between them. Germline V gene sequence: CDR1 KGHDR, CDR2 SFDVKD. The CDR3 length is 17 residues. The CDR3 coding sequence is TGTGCCACCAGTCGGCCTTCGACGTTCCGCGTTGAAGATACGCAGTATTTT. It is translated as CATSRPSTFRVEDTQYF.

This clonotype was counted between two and nine times. A junction boundary mismatches the germline segment, possibly from a read error. This chain links TRBV7-7 with TRBJ2-5, with 7 bases that match TRBD2. CDR1 is SSHAT and CDR2 is FNYEAQ in the germline V gene (reference sequence). CDR3 length: 20 residues. The CDR3 loop reads CASSLNPGAGRLREQETQYF. CDR3 nucleotide sequence: TGTGCTAGCAGCTTAAATCCTGGAGCGGGAAGGTTGAGGGAGCAAGAGACCCAGTACTTC.

This chain links TRBV7-9 with TRBJ2-3; TRBD1 aligns across 11 bases. CDR1 and CDR2 from the germline V gene are SEHNR and FQNEAQ (reference sequence). The CDR3 runs to 14 residues. The V and J ends lost 5 bases and 10 bases, in that order; junction bases with no gene match: 8. In DNA form, the CDR3 reads TGTGCCAGCAGCCGTTCCGGACAGGGGGCGGCGCAGTATTTT. Protein sequence: CASSRSGQGAAQYF.

The chain recombines TRBV19 with TRBJ2-7, with 8 bases that match TRBD1. The trim removed 5 bases at V and 4 bases at J, leaving 4 bases unmatched. The length of the CDR3 is 13 residues. Germline V gene data show CDR1 as LNHDA and CDR2 as SQIVND (reference sequence). The CDR3 nucleotides read TGTGCCAGTAGTGCGGACAGGGAGTACGAGCAGTACTTC. Translating it yields CASSADREYEQYF.